The present entry profiles one T cell receptor beta chain with its context. The sample belongs to a study of monozygotic twins with inflammatory bowel disease. From germline, CDR1 is DFQATT and CDR2 SNEGSKA (reference sequence). CDR3 size: 16 residues. After re-calling the 5' RACE reads, TCRdb lists one entry per CDR3 protein, DNA absent. In total, the table holds roughly 100,000 distinct CDR3 sequences. Material for sequencing was blood. The genes are TRBV20-1 and TRBJ2-1; the TCRdb call, TRBD2, lacks DNA for checking. The receptor was isolated from a human donor with ulcerative colitis or Crohn's disease, or a healthy co-twin of an affected twin (not recorded which). Here the CDR3 reads CSARDMLAGTYNEQFF.